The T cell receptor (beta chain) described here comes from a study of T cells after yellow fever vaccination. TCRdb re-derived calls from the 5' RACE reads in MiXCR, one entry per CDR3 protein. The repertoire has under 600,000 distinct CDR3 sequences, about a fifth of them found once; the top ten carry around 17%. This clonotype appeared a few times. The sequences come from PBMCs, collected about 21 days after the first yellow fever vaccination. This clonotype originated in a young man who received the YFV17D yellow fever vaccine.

CDR3 residues: CASSSYRIRERNDGYTF. CDR3 nucleotide sequence: TGTGCCAGCAGCTCCTATCGGATCAGGGAGAGGAATGATGGCTACACCTTC. The rearrangement links TRBV7-2 to TRBJ1-2; a weak D match, TRBD1 (5 bases). CDR1 is SGHTA, CDR2 FQGNSA, per germline. There are 17 residues in the CDR3. V lost 4 bases to trimming and J lost 6 bases, with 24 bases between them. Complete variable domain (other parts from reference TRBV7-2 and TRBJ1-2): GAGVSQSPSNKVTEKGKDVELRCDPISGHTALYWYRQSLGQGLEFLIYFQGNSAPDKSGLPSDRFSAERTGGSVSTLTIQRTQQEDSAVYLCASSSYRIRERNDGYTFGSGTRLTVV.